The clone carrying this T cell receptor (beta chain) was seen only a few times. Generated by immunoSEQ multiplex PCR, the TCRdb table keeps only in-frame clones and is missing some. The sample carries approximately 40,000 clones, 85% to 90% recorded once. The sample is drawn from a study of blood T cell repertoires in COVID-19. Looking at the study overall: PBMCs, B-cell-depleted T cells, or T cells provided the cDNA or gDNA that made up the material.

The J segment lost 7 bases and the V segment lost 4 bases, leaving 9 bases of the junction unmatched. Germline CDR1 is MNHNS and CDR2 is SASEGT. There are 17 residues in the CDR3. This receptor was taken from a man aged 35-49 years with COVID-19, enrolled during active disease. The sequenced material came from peripheral blood. J is TRBJ2-2 and V is TRBV6-1, with 13 bases aligning to TRBD2. In DNA, the CDR3 is TGTGCCAGCAGTGCACTAGCGGGGGGGCTGGGTGACGGGGAGCTGTTTTTT. Protein: CASSALAGGLGDGELFF.